What follows is one TCR beta chain and its context. This sample was included in a study of cytomegalovirus exposure and HLA in healthy donors. The CDR3 extends over 14 amino acids. V gave up 0 bases and J gave up 2 bases, with 7 bases separating them. Germline CDR1 and CDR2: SGDLS and YYNGEE. Libraries were prepared by immunoSEQ multiplex PCR; TCRdb keeps only in-frame clonotypes and omits some of them. Found here are 150,000 to 200,000 clones, roughly 80% of them singletons; the top ten hold more than 8.5%. This chain links TRBV9 with TRBJ2-3; D ambiguous. Source material: PBMCs. This clonotype was obtained from a man between 25 and 39 years old in good health and CMV-seropositive. The CDR3 nucleotides are TGTGCCAGCAGCGTAGACTACTACACAGATACGCAGTATTTT. It encodes CASSVDYYTDTQYF.